The rows below give T cell receptor beta chains drawn from one sample of a study of T cell repertoires in cytomegalovirus infection. In TCRdb, the reads were re-called with MiXCR into one record per CDR3 protein. The profile shows about 770,000 distinct CDR3 sequences, almost 30% of them singletons. No antigen has been identified for these receptors. The specimen was cultured CD8+ T cells from PBMCs, collected from culture after CMV antigen stimulation. The receptors here all came from a human donor in good health (CMV status not recorded). Some clones in this sample may be carry-over from other donors' samples. Each CDR3 is given with its conserved first and last residue. D genes are given only for firm matches. Some rows have no size entry. The others give once, few or many, or a class for an expanded clone.

j_call,v_call,clone_size,d_call,cdr3_nt,cdr3_aa
TRBJ2-1,TRBV24-1,.,.,TGTGCCACCAGTGCGGGGGGGACAGGGATCAGCTCCTACAATGAGCAGTTCTTC,CATSAGGTGISSYNEQFF
TRBJ1-1,TRBV6-1,few,.,TGTGCCAGCACTAACTCCGTCCTGAACACTGAAGCTTTCTTT,CASTNSVLNTEAFF
TRBJ2-1,TRBV5-1,.,.,TGCGCCAGCAGCTTGGCCGTAGGGGTTGATGAGCAGTTCTTC,CASSLAVGVDEQFF
TRBJ2-3,TRBV27,few,TRBD2,TGTGCCAGCAGTTTATCCGCGGGCCAGGCTAGCGGGGTGAGCACAGATACGCAGTATTTT,CASSLSAGQASGVSTDTQYF
TRBJ2-3,TRBV4-2,few,TRBD2,TGTGCCAGCAGCCAAGAGGGTCAGCGGGGGGGCACAGATACGCAGTATTTT,CASSQEGQRGGTDTQYF
TRBJ2-5,TRBV4-1,.,.,TGCGCCAGCAGCCAACTACAGAGATTCCAAGAGACCCAGTACTTC,CASSQLQRFQETQYF
TRBJ1-2,TRBV19,.,TRBD1,TGTGCCAGTACTCACGGACAGGGCTCTGGCTACACCTTC,CASTHGQGSGYTF
TRBJ2-3,TRBV7-6,few,.,TGTGCCAGCAGCTCCGTCGACAGGCTGGGAGATACGCAGTATTTT,CASSSVDRLGDTQYF
TRBJ2-1,TRBV4-1,.,.,TGCGACAGCAGGCTTACCCTCTCAGGACAGAGGACCTACAATGAGCAGTTCTTC,CDSRLTLSGQRTYNEQFF
TRBJ1-2,TRBV20-1,.,TRBD1,TGCAGTGCTAGGGACAGGGATACCTATGGCTACACCTTC,CSARDRDTYGYTF
TRBJ1-2,TRBV3-1,.,TRBD1,TGTGCCAGCAGCCATCTTCAGGGGGCTGATGGCTACACCTTC,CASSHLQGADGYTF
TRBJ2-3,TRBV7-2,many,TRBD2,TGTGCCAGCAGCCCCCGACTAGCGGGGTCTAGCACAGATACGCAGTATTTT,CASSPRLAGSSTDTQYF
TRBJ2-5,TRBV2,few,TRBD2,TGTGCCAGCAGGAGACTAGCGGGGCCGGGGGGTGCTCAAGAGACCCAGTACTTC,CASRRLAGPGGAQETQYF
TRBJ1-1,TRBV2,once,.,TGTGCCAGTACCTTCAGGGCCCAGAAAGGGTCAGCGGCTTTCTTT,CASTFRAQKGSAAFF
TRBJ2-5,TRBV2,few,.,TGTGCCAGCAGTGAGGAGGGGGCTGGGGGGGAGACCCAGTACTTC,CASSEEGAGGETQYF
TRBJ1-3,TRBV7-9,.,.,TGTGCCAGCAGCTTGCCGAGGGGTGGAAACACCATATATTTT,CASSLPRGGNTIYF
TRBJ1-1,TRBV2,.,.,TGTGCCAGCAGTGAGTGGATGAACACTGAAGCTTTCTTT,CASSEWMNTEAFF
TRBJ2-2,TRBV12-3/TRBV12-4,.,TRBD2,TGTGCCAGCAGTTTAATCGGGGGGAAGAACACCGGGGAGCTGTTTTTT,CASSLIGGKNTGELFF
TRBJ2-1,TRBV27,.,.,TGTGCCAGCAGTGTGATGAGCCCGAATGAGCAGTTCTTC,CASSVMSPNEQFF
TRBJ1-2,TRBV4-1,many,TRBD1,TGCGCCAGCAGCCCTGGGACAGGGACCGGTGTGGGCTACACCTTC,CASSPGTGTGVGYTF
TRBJ2-3,TRBV28,few,TRBD2,TGTGCCAGCAGTTTTCTGACTAGCGGAATCACAGATACGCAGTATTTT,CASSFLTSGITDTQYF
TRBJ2-4,TRBV7-6,few,.,TGTGCCAGCAGCTTAGGGGAAGGGGCCAAAAACATTCAGTACTTC,CASSLGEGAKNIQYF
TRBJ2-3,TRBV7-9,many,TRBD2,TGTGCCAGCAGCTTAGGGACTAGCGGGGGACATACGCAGTATTTT,CASSLGTSGGHTQYF
TRBJ2-5,TRBV4-2,.,TRBD2,TGTGCCAGCAGCCAAGCCAGCGGGGGTGAGACCCAGTACTTC,CASSQASGGETQYF
TRBJ1-2,TRBV20-1,.,TRBD1,TGCAGTGCTAGAGAAGTCCCCCCGGACAGGGGAGGCTATGGCTACACCTTC,CSAREVPPDRGGYGYTF
TRBJ2-2,TRBV7-9,many,.,TGTGCCAGCAGCGGGGCAGAGGCCGCCACCGGGGAGCTGTTTTTT,CASSGAEAATGELFF
TRBJ1-5,TRBV14,.,.,TGTGCCAGCAGCCACATGGGGCCAAATCAGCCCCAGCATTTT,CASSHMGPNQPQHF
TRBJ1-3,TRBV9,few,.,TGTGCCAGCAGCGCTGCTCAGGGGATCTACGGAAACACCATATATTTT,CASSAAQGIYGNTIYF
TRBJ1-5,TRBV19,.,TRBD1,TGTGCCAGTAGTGTATCACCGACAGGGCTTCAGCCCCAGCATTTT,CASSVSPTGLQPQHF
TRBJ1-4,TRBV7-9,.,.,TGTGCCAGCAGTGTAGCGCGAGGACAGTTGGGGGTTAATGAAAAACTGTTTTTT,CASSVARGQLGVNEKLFF
TRBJ1-6,TRBV5-4,few,.,TGTGCCAGCAGCCCTAGAGGGGAGGTCGATAATTCACCCCTCCACTTT,CASSPRGEVDNSPLHF
TRBJ1-2,TRBV28,many,.,TGTGCCAGCAGTTTGGACACCAGCTATGGCTACACCTTC,CASSLDTSYGYTF
TRBJ2-5,TRBV10-3,.,TRBD2,TGTGCCATCAGTGGTCTGGCTAGCGGGGGGAGGGCAGAGACCCAGTACTTC,CAISGLASGGRAETQYF
TRBJ2-7,TRBV7-9,.,.,TGTGCCAGCAGCGACTTGGACACCCTATTTTTAGCCTACGAGCAGTACTTC,CASSDLDTLFLAYEQYF
TRBJ2-1,TRBV4-1,.,TRBD1,TGCGCCAGCAGCCAATGGGGACAGGGGGCATACAATGAGCAGTTCTTC,CASSQWGQGAYNEQFF
TRBJ2-2,TRBV29-1,.,.,TGCAGCGTTGACGGTGCTACCGGGGAGCTGTTTTTT,CSVDGATGELFF
TRBJ1-1,TRBV7-9,.,.,TGTGCCAGCAGCTTAGTGATTGGGAACACTGAAGCTTTCTTT,CASSLVIGNTEAFF
TRBJ2-2,TRBV12-3/TRBV12-4,.,.,TGTGCCAGCAGGCCGGACCCGGGACACCTACCGAACACCGGGGAGCTGTTTTTT,CASRPDPGHLPNTGELFF
TRBJ2-3,TRBV20-1,.,TRBD1,TGCAGTGCTAGAGATAGGTGGGACAGGGGCCCGGATACGCAGTATTTT,CSARDRWDRGPDTQYF
TRBJ2-2,TRBV7-9,many,TRBD1,TGTGCCAGCAGCTTGGTTTTCTGGGACAGGGGAACCGGGGAGCTGTTTTTT,CASSLVFWDRGTGELFF
TRBJ2-3,TRBV4-1,few,TRBD2,TGCGCCAGCAGCCTCCAGGCGTCTAGCGGACGCCCCATTGATACGCAGTATTTT,CASSLQASSGRPIDTQYF
TRBJ2-2,TRBV6-6,few,TRBD2,TGTGCCAGCAGTTACCTTCGGGGAGGGAGGAACACCGGGGAGCTGTTTTTT,CASSYLRGGRNTGELFF
TRBJ1-1,TRBV7-6,.,.,TGTGCCAGCAGCTTAGGGGGCTTCAATACTGAAGCTTTCTTT,CASSLGGFNTEAFF
TRBJ2-5,TRBV10-2,.,.,TGCGCCAGCAGTGAGTCACCGACAGGGACTGGGGAGACCCAGTACTTC,CASSESPTGTGETQYF
TRBJ2-2,TRBV6-6,.,.,TGTGCCAGCAGTTACATCGCCTGGGGGGGCCTCACCGGGGAGCTGTTTTTT,CASSYIAWGGLTGELFF
TRBJ2-5,TRBV13,.,.,TGTGCCAGCGGCTTCGGGCTAGGGACTCAGACCCAGTACTTC,CASGFGLGTQTQYF
TRBJ2-1,TRBV13,few,TRBD2,TGTGCCAGCAGCTTAGTTGGCGGGGGGGACAATGAGCAGTTCTTC,CASSLVGGGDNEQFF
TRBJ2-1,TRBV7-2,few,.,TGTGCCAGCAGCTTATCCACAGCTTCCTACAATGAGCAGTTCTTC,CASSLSTASYNEQFF
TRBJ2-4,TRBV6-5,.,.,TGTGCCAGCAGTTCACGGAGGATGGCCGCCAAAAACATTCAGTACTTC,CASSSRRMAAKNIQYF
TRBJ1-1,TRBV2,few,.,TGTGCCAGTGGGGCTATTGACAGGCCGACTAGGAGCACTGAAGCTTTCTTT,CASGAIDRPTRSTEAFF
TRBJ2-1,TRBV27,few,TRBD2,TGTGCCAGCAGTTTACAGCGGGGGCCCTACAATGAGCAGTTCTTC,CASSLQRGPYNEQFF
TRBJ1-3,TRBV7-2,many,.,TGTGCCAGCAGCTCAGGGTTAGGAAACACCATATATTTT,CASSSGLGNTIYF
TRBJ2-5,TRBV5-1,.,TRBD2,TGCGCCAGCAGCTTTCTGACTAGCGGACAAGAGACCCAGTACTTC,CASSFLTSGQETQYF
TRBJ2-7,TRBV10-3,few,.,TGTGCCATATCGTGGGGGGGCGGCGAGCAGTACTTC,CAISWGGGEQYF
TRBJ1-6,TRBV27,.,.,TGTGCCAGCAGTCCTCTCCCGCAGGCGAATCCCCTCCACTTT,CASSPLPQANPLHF
TRBJ1-3,TRBV7-6,many,.,TGTGCCAGCAGCCCCACCCCGTCTGGAAACACCATATATTTT,CASSPTPSGNTIYF
TRBJ2-7,TRBV6-6,.,.,TGTGCCAGCAGTTTACAGACGAGCTACGAGCAGTACTTC,CASSLQTSYEQYF
TRBJ2-3,TRBV6-1,many,.,TGTGCCAGCAGTAAAAAAGGGGGGGGCTTCACAGATACGCAGTATTTT,CASSKKGGGFTDTQYF
TRBJ1-5,TRBV6-6,.,.,TGTGCCGGTGGACAGCTTAGCAATCAGCCCCAGCATTTT,CAGGQLSNQPQHF
TRBJ1-2,TRBV20-1,.,TRBD1,TGCAGTGCAATAGTGACAGGGGCGAGGCAATCACCCTTCATTTTGGGTGGCTACACCTTC,CSAIVTGARQSPFILGGYTF